This T cell receptor beta chain was observed in a study of blood T cell repertoires in COVID-19. Study as a whole: Sites in the United States, Italy and Spain provided acute and convalescent COVID-19 samples. T cells, B-cell-depleted T cells, or PBMCs supplied cDNA or gDNA.

The data were produced by immunoSEQ multiplex PCR, yet TCRdb's version contains in-frame clones alone and is incomplete. The sample lists about 53,000 clones; about 86% were seen once. Trimming pared 7 bases from V and 4 bases from J, leaving 14 bases between. CDR1 is MDHEN, CDR2 SYDVKM, per germline. The CDR3 spans 14 residues. The clonotype comes from a man between 50 and 59 years old with acute or convalescent COVID-19. This chain joins TRBV28 and TRBJ1-3, with D unresolved. Material: peripheral blood. As DNA, the CDR3 is TGTGCCAGCATCGAGTCCGGCAGGGGAAACACCATATATTTT. Its protein product is CASIESGRGNTIYF.